The entry below gives a single T cell receptor (beta chain) sequence along with its context. Profiling relied on immunoSEQ multiplex PCR, and the TCRdb table lists in-frame clones only, not all of them. The data show about 120,000 clones, 89% seen once. V lost 0 bases to trimming and J lost 2 bases, with 14 bases between them. Germline values: CDR1 MGHRA, CDR2 YSYEKL. This CDR3 has 16 amino acids. This specimen belongs to a study of control samples from healthy donors and cancer patients. The sample consisted of blood. This clonotype originated in a man aged 45-65 years in good health. The chain couples TRBV4-1 to TRBJ2-7; D unresolved. DNA of the CDR3: TGCGCCAGCAGCCAAGATATGGCAGTTTACCCCTACGAGCAGTACTTC. This translates into CASSQDMAVYPYEQYF.